These 16 T cell receptor beta chains were sequenced from one sample in a study of cytomegalovirus exposure and HLA in healthy donors. The repertoire was sequenced with immunoSEQ multiplex PCR; TCRdb's copy has only in-frame clones and lacks some. The sample contains some 90,000 clones, roughly 97% of which appear only once. Sequencing was performed on PBMCs. These receptors all come from a man younger than 35 in good health and CMV-seronegative.

V gene TRBV25-1 combines with J gene TRBJ2-1; D gene ambiguous. This CDR3 comprises 13 residues. Germline CDR1 reads MGHDK; CDR2 reads SYGVNS. V was trimmed by 4 bases and J by 7 bases, leaving 11 bases between them. CDR3 DNA: TGTGCCAGCAGTGGTTCTAGATCTAATGAGCAGTTCTTC. Its protein is CASSGSRSNEQFF. Full variable domain (remainder filled in from reference TRBV25-1 and TRBJ2-1): EADIYQTPRYLVIGTGKKITLECSQTMGHDKMYWYQQDPGMELHLIHYSYGVNSTEKGDLSSESTVSRIRTEHFPLTLESARPSHTSQYLCASSGSRSNEQFFGPGTRLTVL.

This clone has more than one count but fewer than ten. The chain is built from TRBV7-9 and TRBJ1-2; D is uncertain. Germline V lookup: CDR1 SEHNR, CDR2 FQNEAQ (reference sequence). Trimming pared 3 bases from V and 8 bases from J, leaving 10 bases between. This CDR3 region has 12 residues. The CDR3 region has the DNA TGTGCCAGCAGCTTTTCCGGGTACGGCTACACCTTC. Its translation is CASSFSGYGYTF.

The chain carries TRBV19 and TRBJ1-2; 10 nucleotides agree with TRBD1. CDR1 is LNHDA, CDR2 SQIVND, per germline (reference sequence). The CDR3 has 15 amino acids. J lost 8 bases, V lost 2 bases, and 8 bases had no gene match. The chain's CDR3 is CASSISPGTGVGYTF. The CDR3 DNA sequence: TGTGCCAGTAGTATATCCCCCGGGACAGGGGTCGGCTACACCTTC.

This clone has just one count. This chain uses TRBV9 with TRBJ2-2; tentatively, D is TRBD1 (6 bases). The CDR3 is 14 residues long. The V and J ends lost 2 bases and 6 bases respectively, with 11 bases between them. Germline lookup yields CDR1 SGDLS and CDR2 YYNGEE. The CDR3 sequence: CASSVYRAAGELFF. The CDR3 nucleotides are TGTGCCAGCAGCGTGTACAGGGCGGCCGGGGAGCTGTTTTTT.

This sequence joins TRBV15 and TRBJ1-1; 10 bases align to TRBD1. Germline V lookup: CDR1 LNHNV, CDR2 YYDKDF (reference sequence). This CDR3 has 15 amino acids. V trimming: 0 bases; J trimming: 5 bases; junction bases outside the gene matches: 3. The CDR3 bases are TGTGCCACCAGCAGAGATCGACAGGGGGCGACTGAAGCTTTCTTT. This encodes CATSRDRQGATEAFF.

This sequence joins TRBV29-1 and TRBJ1-1; the D gene is possibly TRBD1 (6 bases). This CDR3 region has 14 residues. Germline V gene sequence: CDR1 SQVTM, CDR2 ANQGSEA. Trimming took off 7 bases at V and 4 bases at J, with 19 bases between the two ends. For the CDR3, the DNA is TGCAGCGCAGAACTTCAGGGGACGGCCACTGAAGCTTTCTTT. Translating it yields CSAELQGTATEAFF.

J is TRBJ2-1 and V is TRBV5-1; 10 bases are a match to TRBD1. Germline-derived CDR1 and CDR2 are SGHRS and YFSETQ. J gave up 6 bases and V 4 bases, and 13 bases lay outside the gene matches. This CDR3 contains 17 residues. CDR3 in DNA: TGCGCCAGCAGCACAAACCCGGACAGGGGGTTGAGCAATGAGCAGTTCTTC. Amino acids: CASSTNPDRGLSNEQFF.

CDR3 residues: CASSPSSTYYEQYV. CDR3 DNA sequence: TGTGCCAGCTCACCATCCTCCACCTACTACGAGCAGTACGTC. The chain couples TRBV18 to TRBJ2-7; D unclear. The germline CDR1 and CDR2 sequences are KGHSH and LQKENI. Trimming shortened V by 2 bases and J by 3 bases, and 11 bases separated the two germline ends. The CDR3 loop spans 14 amino acids.

The genes are TRBV2 and TRBJ1-2, with D perhaps TRBD1 (5 bases). Germline loops: CDR1 SNHLY, CDR2 FYNNEI. The germline V and J ends were trimmed by 0 bases and 4 bases, with 12 bases remaining between them. This CDR3 region has 15 residues. Written as DNA, the CDR3 is TGTGCCAGCAGTGAAGCTTCCAGGGCGCTCTATGGCTACACCTTC. This gives the protein CASSEASRALYGYTF.

The J gene is TRBJ2-1, the V gene TRBV6-1; D is ambiguous. CDR3 length: 14 residues. Trimming removed 5 bases at V and 0 bases at J, with 8 bases between. The germline gives CDR1 MNHNS, CDR2 SASEGT. The CDR3 spells CASSPASSYNEQFF. The CDR3 region has the DNA TGTGCCAGCAGTCCTGCCAGCTCCTACAATGAGCAGTTCTTC.

This chain uses TRBV5-1 with TRBJ2-7, with 10 bases aligning to TRBD1. V shed 1 base and J 2 bases; nucleotides not matched to a gene: 6. CDR3 length: 16 residues. Germline V gene sequence: CDR1 SGHRS, CDR2 YFSETQ. Here the CDR3 reads CASSLIRDRGTYEQYF. CDR3 nucleotide sequence: TGCGCCAGCAGCTTGATCCGGGACAGGGGAACCTACGAGCAGTACTTC.

The gene calls are TRBV19 and TRBJ2-3; D not resolved. V lost 6 bases and J lost 0, with 7 bases in between. The CDR3 loop spans 13 amino acids. The germline CDR1 and CDR2 sequences are LNHDA and SQIVND (reference sequence). The CDR3 DNA reads TGTGCCAGTAGGGCCAGTAGCACAGATACGCAGTATTTT. Amino acid sequence: CASRASSTDTQYF. The whole variable domain, remainder taken from reference TRBV19 and TRBJ2-3, is DGGITQSPKYLFRKEGQNVTLSCEQNLNHDAMYWYRQDPGQGLRLIYYSQIVNDFQKGDIAEGYSVSREKKESFPLTVTSAQKNPTAFYLCASRASSTDTQYFGPGTRLTVL.

The table lists this clone with a count of one. This chain uses TRBV5-1 with TRBJ2-1; 12 positions match TRBD2. The CDR3 is made up of 15 amino acids. Trimming took 3 bases from V and 6 from J; bases not matched to a gene: 4. Germline V gives CDR1 SGHRS, CDR2 YFSETQ. The CDR3 sequence: CASSSGTSGLNEQFF. The CDR3 nucleotides read TGCGCCAGCAGCTCGGGGACTAGCGGGCTCAATGAGCAGTTCTTC.

The J gene is TRBJ1-1, the V gene TRBV11-3; D ambiguous. This CDR3 comprises 13 residues. The germline CDR1 and CDR2 sequences are SGHNT and YENEEA. The V end was cut by 8 bases, the J end by 3 bases, with 13 bases between. The CDR3 spells CASPAQADTEAFF. For the CDR3, the DNA is TGTGCCAGCCCCGCCCAAGCTGACACTGAAGCTTTCTTT. The full variable domain, in which reference TRBV11-3 and TRBJ1-1 provide the parts outside the CDR3, is EAGVVQSPRYKIIEKKQPVAFWCNPISGHNTLYWYLQNLGQGPELLIRYENEEAVDDSQLPKDRFSAERLKGVDSTLKIQPAELGDSAVYLCASPAQADTEAFFGQGTRLTVV.

V is TRBV13 and J is TRBJ2-7; D call uncertain. Per the germline V gene, CDR1 is PRHDT and CDR2 is FYEKMQ (reference sequence). V was trimmed by 5 bases and J by 0 bases, leaving 14 bases between them. This CDR3 has 15 residues. The CDR3 protein is CASSPYGLSSYEQYF. The CDR3 nucleotides are TGTGCCAGCAGCCCCTACGGTTTAAGCTCCTACGAGCAGTACTTC.

The chain recombines TRBV9 with TRBJ2-5; 12 bases fit TRBD1. V was clipped by 3 bases and J by 4 bases; unmatched bases: 4. From germline, CDR1 is SGDLS and CDR2 YYNGEE. CDR3 length: 15 amino acids. The CDR3 region is CASSAGTGGVETQYF. In nucleotides, the CDR3 is TGTGCCAGCAGCGCCGGGACAGGGGGCGTAGAGACCCAGTACTTC.